The sequence of this T cell receptor (beta chain) was determined in a study of control samples from healthy donors and cancer patients. V dropped 6 bases and J dropped 4 bases, with 10 bases sitting between them. The CDR3 consists of 13 residues. Germline V gene data show CDR1 as LGHDT and CDR2 as YNNKEL (reference sequence). This table comes from immunoSEQ multiplex PCR, and its TCRdb copy is limited to in-frame clones, with some not included. The sample shows 150,000 or so clones, 92% of them seen only once. The chain couples TRBV3-1 (or the pseudogene TRBV3-2) to TRBJ1-5; no definite D call. Source material: blood. The source is a woman between 50 and 59 years old in good health. The CDR3 region is CASSDTENQPQHF. CDR3 bases: TGTGCCAGCAGTGACACAGAGAATCAGCCCCAGCATTTT.